This T cell receptor beta chain derives from a study of blood T cells in healthy people across ages. CDR1 MNHEY and CDR2 SMNVEV come from the germline V gene (reference sequence). CDR3 length equals 15 residues. V gave up 3 bases and J gave up 5 bases; unmatched junction bases: 8. The study drew donors from healthy Caucasian individuals in Russia aged roughly 6 to 90. A second roughly 7 to 11 cycle PCR used barcoded and J-beta primers. TCRdb itself ran the 5' RACE reads through MiXCR, one entry per CDR3 protein. The sample includes roughly 680,000 distinct CDR3 sequences, approximately 21% of them seen just once. Study-level results: Reliance upon unsorted PBMCs precluded definitive naive versus antigen-experienced comparison.

Concerning this clonotype itself: The target antigen is unknown.

The V gene is TRBV27, the J gene TRBJ2-5; 8 nucleotides align to TRBD2. This receptor was taken from an older man in good health. The material sequenced was blood. The CDR3 protein is CASSFLAGGWETQYF. The CDR3 bases are TGTGCCAGCAGTTTTCTCGCGGGAGGTTGGGAGACCCAGTACTTC.